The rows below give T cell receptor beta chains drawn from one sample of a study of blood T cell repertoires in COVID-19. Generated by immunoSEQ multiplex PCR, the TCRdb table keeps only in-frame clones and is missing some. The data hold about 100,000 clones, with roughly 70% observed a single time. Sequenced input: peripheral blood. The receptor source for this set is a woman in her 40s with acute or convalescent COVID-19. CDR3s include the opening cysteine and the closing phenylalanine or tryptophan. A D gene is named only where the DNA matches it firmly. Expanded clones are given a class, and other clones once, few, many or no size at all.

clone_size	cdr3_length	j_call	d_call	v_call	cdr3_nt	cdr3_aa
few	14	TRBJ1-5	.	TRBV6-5	TGTGCCAGCAGGGTATCGCAGAGCAATCAGCCCCAGCATTTT	CASRVSQSNQPQHF
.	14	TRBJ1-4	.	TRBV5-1	TGCGCCAGCAGCTTGGGACAGGCGAGTGAAAAACTGTTTTTT	CASSLGQASEKLFF
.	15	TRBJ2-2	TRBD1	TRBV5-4	TGTGCCAGCAGCTACTCACAGGGGGCGCCCGGGGAGCTGTTTTTT	CASSYSQGAPGELFF
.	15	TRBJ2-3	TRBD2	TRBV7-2	TGTGCCAGCAGTTTTAGCGGGGGGGAGACAGATACGCAGTATTTT	CASSFSGGETDTQYF
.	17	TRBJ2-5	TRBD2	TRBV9	TGTGCCAGCAGCGTAGTCCCTAGCGGGGGGGCAGGAGAGACCCAGTACTTC	CASSVVPSGGAGETQYF
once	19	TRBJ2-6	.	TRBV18	TGTGCCAGCTCACCCGGGACACCAATAGGGTATCTTGGGGCCAACGTCCTGACTTTC	CASSPGTPIGYLGANVLTF
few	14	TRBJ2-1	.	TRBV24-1	TGTGCCACCAGTGATTTGACCAGGGATAATGAGCAGTTCTTC	CATSDLTRDNEQFF
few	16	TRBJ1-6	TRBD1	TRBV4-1	TGCGCCAGCAGCCAAGCGACAGGGCTCTATAATTCACCCCTCCACTTT	CASSQATGLYNSPLHF
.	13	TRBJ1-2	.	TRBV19	TGTGCCAGTAGTAGGCCCTTGACAGGTGGCTACACCTTC	CASSRPLTGGYTF
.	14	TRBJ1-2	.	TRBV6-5	TGTGCCAGCAGTTCCCAGACAGGATCCTATGGCTACACCTTC	CASSSQTGSYGYTF
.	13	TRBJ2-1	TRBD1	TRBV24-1	TGTGCCACCACCGGGACAGGGGGTTCCGAGCAGTTCTTC	CATTGTGGSEQFF
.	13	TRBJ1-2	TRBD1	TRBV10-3	TGTGCCATCAGGAGCTCGGACAGGTCGGAGGACACCTTC	CAIRSSDRSEDTF
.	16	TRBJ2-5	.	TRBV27	TGTGCCAGCAGTTTAGTCGGAGGGTCGGGACCAGGGACCCAGTACTTC	CASSLVGGSGPGTQYF
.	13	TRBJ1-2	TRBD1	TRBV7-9	TGTGCCAGCAGCCAGGGACAGAACTATGGCTACACCTTC	CASSQGQNYGYTF
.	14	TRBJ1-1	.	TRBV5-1	TGCGCCAGCAGACACCGGGGGGAGAACACTGAAGCTTTCTTT	CASRHRGENTEAFF
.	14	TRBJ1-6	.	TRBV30	TGTGCCTGGAGTGTTGGCAGGCAAGGCTCACCCCTCCACTTT	CAWSVGRQGSPLHF
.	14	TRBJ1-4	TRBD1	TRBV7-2	TGTGCCAGCAGCCCCGGGACAGTTGGTGAAAAACTGTTTTTT	CASSPGTVGEKLFF
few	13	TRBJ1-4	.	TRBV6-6	TGTGCCAGCACAACGGCTACAGGTGAAAAACTGTTTTTT	CASTTATGEKLFF
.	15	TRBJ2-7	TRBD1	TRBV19	TGTGCCAGTAGTGAGGTGGGACAGGGTGCCTACGAGCAGTACTTC	CASSEVGQGAYEQYF
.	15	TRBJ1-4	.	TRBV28	TGTGCCAGCAGTTTAGGGGGCGGGGGCGGTGAAAAACTGTTTTTT	CASSLGGGGGEKLFF
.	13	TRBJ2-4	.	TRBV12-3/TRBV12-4	TGTGCCAGCAGTTTAGGGGGGGGGCAACACCTTCGCTTC	CASSLGGGQHLRF
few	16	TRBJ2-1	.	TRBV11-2	TGTGCCAGCAGCTTCTTTCAGGGGTCTCAATCGGCTGAGCAGTTCTTC	CASSFFQGSQSAEQFF
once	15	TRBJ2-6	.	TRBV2	TGTGCCAGCAGTGAATATAGCTCTGGGGCCAACGTCCTGACTTTC	CASSEYSSGANVLTF
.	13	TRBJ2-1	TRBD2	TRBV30	TGTGCCTGGGCTAGCGGGGTCTACAATGAGCAGTTCTTC	CAWASGVYNEQFF
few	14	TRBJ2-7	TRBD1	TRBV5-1	TGCGCCAGCAGCTCCTCGACAGGGGTTCCCGAGCAGTACTTC	CASSSSTGVPEQYF
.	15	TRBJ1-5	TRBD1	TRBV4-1	TGCGCCAGCAGCCAAGGGGACAGGGGAAATCAGCCCCAGCATTTT	CASSQGDRGNQPQHF
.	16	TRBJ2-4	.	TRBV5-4	TGTGCCAGCAGCTTGAGTACACTACTAGCCAAAAACATTCAGTACTTC	CASSLSTLLAKNIQYF
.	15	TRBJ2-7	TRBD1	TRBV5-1	TGCGCCAGCAGCCGTAGCCGGGACAGGGGGGACGAGCAGTACTTC	CASSRSRDRGDEQYF
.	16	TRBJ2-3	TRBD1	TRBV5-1	TGCGCCAGCAGCTTGGGGGGGACAGGGTTCACAGATACGCAGTATTTT	CASSLGGTGFTDTQYF
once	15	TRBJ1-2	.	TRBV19	TGTGCCACTGAGGACAGCAGGGTTGAGTACTATGGCTACACCTTC	CATEDSRVEYYGYTF
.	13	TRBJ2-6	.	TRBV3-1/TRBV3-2	TGTGCCAGCCCAACAGACGGGGCCAACGTCCTGACTTTC	CASPTDGANVLTF
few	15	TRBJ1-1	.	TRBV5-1	TGCGCCAGCAGCACCCGAGCTTCCATGAACACTGAAGCTTTCTTT	CASSTRASMNTEAFF
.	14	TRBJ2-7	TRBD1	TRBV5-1	TGCGCCAGCAGCCCCCAGGGGGCGGCCTACGAGCAGTACTTC	CASSPQGAAYEQYF
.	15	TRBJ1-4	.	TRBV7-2	TGTGCCAGCAGCTTAAAGGTCAGGGTGAATGAAAAACTGTTTTTT	CASSLKVRVNEKLFF
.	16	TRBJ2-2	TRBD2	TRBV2	TGTGCCAGCAGTGAAGCGGGGGGGGCGAACACCGGGGAGCTGTTTTTT	CASSEAGGANTGELFF
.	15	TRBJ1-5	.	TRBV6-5	TGTGCCAGCAGGCTGGCTTCCAGGGATGGTGCGCCCCAGCATTTT	CASRLASRDGAPQHF
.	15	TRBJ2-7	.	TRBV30	TGTGCCTGGGTAGACCGGAGGGGGGGGACCTACGAGCAGTACTTC	CAWVDRRGGTYEQYF
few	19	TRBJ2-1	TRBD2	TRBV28	TGTGCCAGCAGTTTAGCCGCTAGCGGGGGCCGAAGGAGGGGTTATGAGCAGTTCTTC	CASSLAASGGRRRGYEQFF
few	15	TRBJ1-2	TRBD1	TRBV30	TGTGCCGGATTACCCCGGGACAGGGGGATCTATGGCTACACCTTC	CAGLPRDRGIYGYTF
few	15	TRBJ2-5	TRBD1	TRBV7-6	TGTGCCAGCAGCTTAGGGACAGGGCAAGCGGAGACCCAGTACTTC	CASSLGTGQAETQYF
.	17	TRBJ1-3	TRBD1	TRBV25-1	TGTGCCAGCAGCCGGGACAGGGGACTGATCTCTGGAAACACCATATATTTT	CASSRDRGLISGNTIYF
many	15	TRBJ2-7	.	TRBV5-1	TGCGCCAGCAGCTTGGGACTCCAGAGCTCCTACGAGCAGTACTTC	CASSLGLQSSYEQYF
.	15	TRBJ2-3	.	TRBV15	TGTGCCACCAGCAGAGATTTGACTCCTACAGATACGCAGTATTTT	CATSRDLTPTDTQYF
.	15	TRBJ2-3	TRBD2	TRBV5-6	TGTGCCAGCAGCCCCTTAGCGGGGGGGCCAACGTCACAGTATTTT	CASSPLAGGPTSQYF
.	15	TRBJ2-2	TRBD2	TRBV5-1	TGCGCCAGCAGCTTTAGCGGGGGCGCCACCGGGGAGCTGTTTTTT	CASSFSGGATGELFF
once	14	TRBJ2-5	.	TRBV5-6	TGTGCCAGCAGCTTGTCTGGGGCCGTGGAGACCCAGTACTTC	CASSLSGAVETQYF
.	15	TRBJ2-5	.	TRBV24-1	TGTGCCACCAGTCTTGGCGGGGCAAGGAGGGAGACCCAGTACTTC	CATSLGGARRETQYF
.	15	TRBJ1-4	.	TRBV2	TGTGCCAGCAGTGGCTCACATATGGCGGGTGAAAAACTGTTTTTT	CASSGSHMAGEKLFF
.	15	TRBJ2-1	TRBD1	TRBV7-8	TGTGCCAGCAGCCCGGGGACAGGGGTCCCCCACGAGCAGTTCTTC	CASSPGTGVPHEQFF
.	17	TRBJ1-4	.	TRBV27	TGTGCCAGCTTACTAAACGGAGGGGCGAGGGGACGGGAAAAACTGTTTTTT	CASLLNGGARGREKLFF
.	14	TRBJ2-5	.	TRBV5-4	TGTGCCAGCAGCTCCCCCGAGTACCAAGAGACCCAGTACTTC	CASSSPEYQETQYF
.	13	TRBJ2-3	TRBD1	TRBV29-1	TGCAGCGGGCAGGGGGCCAGCACAGATACGCAGTATTTT	CSGQGASTDTQYF
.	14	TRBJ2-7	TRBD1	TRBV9	TGTGCCAGCAGCGCCCAGACAGGGTCCGGCGAGCAGTACTTC	CASSAQTGSGEQYF
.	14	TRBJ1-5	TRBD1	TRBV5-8	TGTGCCAGCAGCGGGGGACAGGGGGGACAGCCCCAGCATTTT	CASSGGQGGQPQHF
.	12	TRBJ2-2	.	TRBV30	TGTGCCTGGAAGCACCCCCCCGGGGAGCTGTTTTTT	CAWKHPPGELFF